Detailed here is one TCR beta chain. Its specificity is not known. The length of the CDR3 is 16 residues. Per germline, CDR1 SGHDT and CDR2 YYEEEE. V trimming: 0 bases; J trimming: 12 bases; junction bases outside the gene matches: 13. These data come from a study of T cells in Graves' hyperthyroidism and ophthalmopathy. Notes on the study in general: Most thyroid clonotypes with frequency above 0.001 were detected in blood. Ophthalmopathy and stable hyperthyroidism were separated by a 13 V-J model.

RNA transcripts provided the source from which TCR beta CDR3 regions were amplified. Using the HTBI primer set, a first-round RT-PCR was run on the TCR CDR3. Via MiXCR, TCRdb re-called the multiplex PCR reads, giving one row per CDR3 protein. The sample has 550,000 to 800,000 distinct CDR3 sequences, 16% seen once. This receptor was obtained from a man between 18 and 29 years old with Graves' hyperthyroidism. The chain combines TRBV5-6 with TRBJ2-1; 9 positions agree with TRBD1. The sequencing input was blood. The CDR3 here is CASSLANRGRPIPQFF. Here the CDR3 DNA reads TGTGCCAGCAGCTTGGCCAACAGGGGGCGCCCAATACCGCAGTTCTTC. The full variable domain, its missing parts supplied by reference TRBV5-6 and TRBJ2-1, is DAGVTQSPTHLIKTRGQQVTLRCSPKSGHDTVSWYQQALGQGPQFIFQYYEEEERQRGNFPDRFSGHQFPNYSSELNVNALLLGDSALYLCASSLANRGRPIPQFFGPGTRLTVL.